The 29 T cell receptor beta chains presented below share a single source sample, sequenced in a study of blood T cell repertoires in COVID-19. TCRdb's table, derived via immunoSEQ multiplex PCR, lists solely in-frame clones and lacks some. The data show just under 350,000 clones, about 89% seen once. Sequences were obtained from peripheral blood. The receptors were sampled from a woman between 45 and 60 years old with COVID-19, enrolled during active disease.

This clone appeared a single time. The rearrangement links TRBV12-5 to TRBJ1-5; TRBD1 might be the D (6 bases). The CDR3 is 17 amino acids. The germline CDR1 and CDR2 sequences are LGHNT and FRNRAP. Trimming shortened V by 4 bases and J by 2 bases, and 18 bases separated the two germline ends. The CDR3 bases are TGTGCTAGTGGTTCTTGGGTGGTCGGGGGGCGCAATCAGCCCCAGCATTTT. Translation: CASGSWVVGGRNQPQHF. The full variable domain, rest sourced from reference TRBV12-5 and TRBJ1-5, is DARVTQTPRHKVTEMGQEVTMRCQPILGHNTVFWYRQTMMQGLELLAYFRNRAPLDDSGMPKDRFSAEMPDATLATLKIQPSEPRDSAVYFCASGSWVVGGRNQPQHFGDGTRLSIL.

The chain joins TRBV6-1 to TRBJ2-7; 14 bases line up with TRBD2. V lost 4 bases to trimming and J lost 6 bases; unmatched junction nucleotides: 20. CDR1 is MNHNS and CDR2 is SASEGT in the germline V gene. The CDR3 consists of 20 residues. CDR3: CASSAGVGSGLAGADGEQYF. The CDR3 nucleotides read TGTGCCAGCAGTGCCGGTGTTGGGTCGGGACTAGCGGGAGCCGACGGCGAGCAGTACTTC.

This sequence joins TRBV18 and TRBJ2-1; D unresolved. Trimming took 3 bases from V and 2 from J, leaving 11 bases between them. The germline V gene encodes CDR1 KGHSH and CDR2 LQKENI. The CDR3 loop spans 15 amino acids. The CDR3 sequence is CASSPGRNPYNEQFF. Written as DNA, the CDR3 is TGTGCCAGCTCACCCGGCAGGAACCCCTACAATGAGCAGTTCTTC.

The chain uses TRBV18 and TRBJ1-1; possibly TRBD1 for D (6 bases). The CDR3 contains 15 residues. The V end lost 3 bases, the J end lost 5 bases, and 16 bases lay between the germline ends. Germline lookup yields CDR1 KGHSH and CDR2 LQKENI. CDR3 loop: CASSPLAGAGTEAFF. Written as DNA, the CDR3 is TGTGCCAGCTCACCTCTAGCGGGGGCGGGTACTGAAGCTTTCTTT.

The chain links TRBV3-1 (or the pseudogene TRBV3-2) to TRBJ2-3; 7 nucleotides line up with TRBD2. In germline, CDR1 is LGHDT, CDR2 YNNKEL (reference sequence). V shed 3 bases and J 9 bases; nucleotides not matched to a gene: 15. This CDR3 is built from 16 residues. The CDR3: CASSHRPGLPMKTQYF. CDR3 bases: TGTGCCAGCAGCCACCGCCCGGGACTACCTATGAAGACGCAGTATTTT.

Concerning this clone: The same CDR3 can be traced to other DNA sequences in this sample. The genes are TRBV18 and TRBJ2-1; 10 bases align to TRBD1. The CDR3 is 15 residues long. V shed 6 bases, J shed 1 base, and the junction held 3 bases outside the gene matches. Germline V gives CDR1 KGHSH, CDR2 LQKENI. CDR3 in DNA: TGTGCCAGCTCTCAGGGACAGGGGTCCTACAATGAGCAGTTCTTC. Its protein product is CASSQGQGSYNEQFF.

The V call is TRBV23-1, the J call TRBJ2-3; tentatively, D is TRBD1 (5 bases). TRBV23-1 is sorted into the ORF group, with uncertain function. The V and J ends lost 8 bases and 1 base respectively, with 13 bases between them. CDR3 length: 14 residues. This chain's CDR3 is CASGRGRGTDTQYF. Here the CDR3 DNA reads TGCGCCAGCGGCCGAGGCAGGGGCACAGATACGCAGTATTTT.

The genes are TRBV4-2 and TRBJ2-3; 9 positions agree with TRBD1. Germline-derived CDR1 and CDR2 are LGHNA and YNFKEQ. The ends lost 3 bases at V and 3 bases at J; junction bases unmatched: 13. The CDR3 runs 18 residues. Here the CDR3 DNA reads TGTGCCAGCAGCCAGGCCGTATCACAGGGGGCGGGGACAGATACGCAGTATTTT. Encoded protein: CASSQAVSQGAGTDTQYF.

J is TRBJ1-1 and V is TRBV5-8; D perhaps matches TRBD1 (5 bases). CDR1 and CDR2 (germline): SGHTS, YDEGEE. Trimming took 0 bases from V and 1 from J, leaving 19 bases between them. This CDR3 region has 18 residues. CDR3: CASSLARQGFGENTEAFF. The CDR3 DNA is TGTGCCAGCAGCTTGGCCAGGCAGGGTTTTGGGGAGAACACTGAAGCTTTCTTT.

V usage is TRBV27 and J usage is TRBJ1-1; D ambiguous. Trimming left V 6 bases short and J 0 bases short, with 11 bases between. CDR1 and CDR2 from the germline V gene are MNHEY and SMNVEV (reference sequence). This CDR3 has 14 amino acids. The CDR3 sequence is CASRRLRVNTEAFF. The CDR3 region has the DNA TGTGCCAGCAGGCGCCTGAGAGTGAACACTGAAGCTTTCTTT.

This clone was detected once. This chain links TRBV7-9 with TRBJ1-3; D may be TRBD1 (6 bases). Trimming left V 5 bases short and J 7 bases short, with 18 bases between. The CDR3 is made up of 15 amino acids. Germline V gene data show CDR1 as SEHNR and CDR2 as FQNEAQ (reference sequence). The CDR3 DNA sequence: TGTGCCAGCAGCCTTCACAGGGTCGATCGGAACACCATATATTTT. This sequence encodes CASSLHRVDRNTIYF.

The chain recombines TRBV7-2 with TRBJ2-1; 8 bases match TRBD2. Trimming removed 2 bases from V and 2 bases from J; junction bases left unmatched: 11. The CDR3 is made up of 18 amino acids. The germline V gene encodes CDR1 SGHTA and CDR2 FQGNSA. As DNA, the CDR3 is TGTGCCAGCAGCTTATGGGGCGGGGGACTAGAAACCTACAATGAGCAGTTCTTC. Translation: CASSLWGGGLETYNEQFF.

J is TRBJ2-7 and V is TRBV27; 7 positions match TRBD2. The V gene's germline CDR1 is MNHEY and CDR2 SMNVEV (reference sequence). There are 17 residues in the CDR3. J was trimmed by 2 bases and V by 2 bases; bases with no gene match: 12. The DNA of the CDR3 is TGTGCCAGCAGTTTACCACCGGGGGGATCCGGGACCTACGAGCAGTACTTC. It yields the protein CASSLPPGGSGTYEQYF.

V gene TRBV6-1 combines with J gene TRBJ2-1, with D tentatively TRBD1 (6 bases). Germline values: CDR1 MNHNS, CDR2 SASEGT. This CDR3 region has 16 residues. The V end lost 0 bases, the J end lost 4 bases, and 13 bases lay between the germline ends. DNA for the CDR3: TGTGCCAGCAGTGAAGCGCGCAGGACAGAATACAATGAGCAGTTCTTC. This sequence encodes CASSEARRTEYNEQFF.

The chain links TRBV5-1 to TRBJ1-5; 7 bases map to TRBD1. Germline values: CDR1 SGHRS, CDR2 YFSETQ. The trim removed 1 base at V and 11 bases at J, leaving 9 bases unmatched. This CDR3 comprises 14 residues. CDR3 in DNA: TGCGCCAGCAGCTTGACAGGGGACCCTAGGGCCCAGCATTTT. The encoded protein is CASSLTGDPRAQHF.

This clone has a handful of counts. This chain uses TRBV30 with TRBJ2-2, with TRBD1 identical over 7 bases. Germline V gene data show CDR1 as GTSNPN and CDR2 as SVGIG (reference sequence). Losses at the gene ends were 2 bases for V and 4 bases for J; bases not matched to a gene: 7. CDR3 size: 15 residues. The CDR3: CAWSLPGQSTGELFF. The CDR3 region has the DNA TGTGCCTGGAGTCTCCCGGGACAGAGCACCGGGGAGCTGTTTTTT.

The genes are TRBV28 and TRBJ2-5; 16 positions match TRBD2. The CDR3 length is 17 residues. V lost 7 bases and J lost 4; bases outside the gene matches: 9. The germline gives CDR1 MDHEN, CDR2 SYDVKM. This CDR3 is CASNSVGLAGGAETQYF. CDR3 DNA: TGTGCCAGCAACTCAGTGGGACTAGCGGGAGGGGCAGAGACCCAGTACTTC.

The gene calls are TRBV5-1 and TRBJ2-3, with 9 bases fitting TRBD2. Trimming took 4 bases from V and 4 from J; bases not matched to a gene: 7. The CDR3 consists of 15 residues. CDR1 and CDR2 (germline): SGHRS, YFSETQ. The CDR3 sequence: CASSPGGTSSDTQYF. As DNA, the CDR3 is TGCGCCAGCAGCCCCGGGGGGACTAGCTCAGATACGCAGTATTTT.

The chain is built from TRBV12-3 or TRBV12-4 and TRBJ2-1; 8 bases line up with TRBD2. This CDR3 has 13 amino acids. With 7 bases clipped from V and 7 bases from J, the junction kept 6 bases outside the gene matches. The CDR3 reads CASTLGLANEQFF. In DNA, the CDR3 is TGTGCCAGCACTCTAGGACTAGCTAATGAGCAGTTCTTC.

This clone is a singleton in its sample. The chain uses TRBV24-1 and TRBJ2-1; D ambiguous. V lost 3 bases and J 4 bases, leaving 9 bases between the germline ends. Germline CDR1 KGHDR, CDR2 SFDVKD. This CDR3 is built from 14 residues. The CDR3 coding sequence is TGTGCCACCAGTGATCCTACAGATTACAATGAGCAGTTCTTC. Translated: CATSDPTDYNEQFF.

The chain links TRBV10-3 to TRBJ1-1; D is uncertain. The germline V gene encodes CDR1 ENHRY and CDR2 SYGVKD. This CDR3 contains 13 residues. Trimming stripped 3 bases from V and 5 bases from J, with 10 bases between. The CDR3 bases are TGTGCCATCAGTGACCGTGTGGAGACTGAAGCTTTCTTT. Translated, it gives CAISDRVETEAFF.

The gene calls are TRBV10-3 and TRBJ2-3; TRBD2 is a possible D gene (5 bases). Trimming cost V 4 bases and J 1 base, with 12 bases left between them. Germline V lookup: CDR1 ENHRY, CDR2 SYGVKD. There are 15 residues in the CDR3. CDR3 loop: CAISADVGGTDTQYF. The CDR3 nucleotides read TGTGCCATCAGTGCGGACGTCGGGGGCACAGATACGCAGTATTTT.

The chain carries TRBV5-6 and TRBJ1-2, with 9 bases matching TRBD1. Germline CDR1 SGHDT, CDR2 YYEEEE. This CDR3 has 17 residues. The V and J ends lost 1 base and 6 bases, in that order; junction bases with no gene match: 13. Here the CDR3 DNA reads TGTGCCAGCAGCTTGTTTACGATCACAGGGGGCAGGGATGGCTACACCTTC. It codes for CASSLFTITGGRDGYTF.

This chain joins TRBV4-2 and TRBJ1-1; D is unclear. CDR3 length: 13 residues. The ends were cut back, 0 bases at V and 7 bases at J, with 9 bases in the middle. Germline-derived CDR1 and CDR2 are LGHNA and YNFKEQ. The chain's CDR3 is CASSQEASNEAFF. CDR3 DNA sequence: TGTGCCAGCAGCCAAGAAGCCTCGAATGAAGCTTTCTTT.

The J gene is TRBJ1-3, the V gene TRBV3-1 (or the pseudogene TRBV3-2); 7 positions match TRBD1. Losses at the gene ends were 3 bases for V and 2 bases for J; bases not matched to a gene: 4. CDR1 is LGHDT and CDR2 is YNNKEL in the germline V gene (reference sequence). This CDR3 has 15 residues. CDR3 sequence reads: CASSHAGQAGNTIYF. In DNA form, the CDR3 reads TGTGCCAGCAGCCACGCTGGACAGGCTGGAAACACCATATATTTT.

The chain combines TRBV4-3 with TRBJ1-2; tentative D call: TRBD1 (6 bases). This CDR3 has 14 residues. Trimming removed 1 base from V and 8 bases from J, with 14 bases in between. Per germline, CDR1 LGHNA and CDR2 YSLEER. The CDR3 sequence is CASSQAGQIDGYTF. As DNA, the CDR3 is TGCGCCAGCAGCCAAGCTGGACAGATCGACGGCTACACCTTC.

The CDR3 loop reads CASSDVLAEGPLADTQYF. For the CDR3, the DNA is TGTGCCAGCAGCGACGTCTTAGCGGAGGGACCTCTCGCAGATACGCAGTATTTT. The chain employs TRBV2 and TRBJ2-3; perhaps TRBD2 as D (6 bases). The CDR3 runs to 18 residues. V lost 6 bases to trimming and J lost 4 bases, with 26 bases between them. Germline CDR1 SNHLY, CDR2 FYNNEI.

The chain is built from TRBV29-1 and TRBJ2-5; D might be TRBD1 (6 bases). The CDR3 consists of 14 residues. Looked up from germline, CDR1 is SQVTM and CDR2 is ANQGSEA. With 3 bases removed from V and 6 bases from J, the gap between germline ends came to 17 bases. The CDR3 here is CSVDSRQGSQTQYF. CDR3 DNA sequence: TGCAGCGTTGATAGTCGGCAGGGGTCACAGACCCAGTACTTC. Variable domain in full (rest from reference TRBV29-1 and TRBJ2-5): SAVISQKPSRDICQRGTSLTIQCQVDSQVTMMFWYRQQPGQSLTLIATANQGSEATYESGFVIDKFPISRPNLTFSTLTVSNMSPEDSSIYLCSVDSRQGSQTQYFGPGTRLLVL.

The chain recombines TRBV11-2 with TRBJ1-4; the D gene is possibly TRBD1 (5 bases). The V gene's germline CDR1 is SGHAT and CDR2 FQNNGV. The CDR3 is 15 residues long. V gave up 4 bases and J gave up 5 bases, with 14 bases separating them. In DNA form, the CDR3 reads TGTGCCAGCAGCTATCGAGCGGGGCCCAATGAAAAACTGTTTTTT. Its translation is CASSYRAGPNEKLFF.